The 4 T cell receptor beta chains in this list originate from one sample, sequenced in a study of blood T cell repertoires in COVID-19. The assay was immunoSEQ multiplex PCR, and TCRdb's table has in-frame clones only and misses some. Of 200,000 to 300,000 clones listed, roughly 91% are singletons. Sequenced input: peripheral blood. Receptors were obtained from a woman aged 40 to 50 who had recovered from COVID-19.

This sequence joins TRBV6-2 or TRBV6-3 and TRBJ2-1; 9 nucleotides line up with TRBD1. V trimming: 2 bases; J trimming: 5 bases; junction bases outside the gene matches: 7. The CDR3 has 16 residues. Germline loops: CDR1 MNHEY, CDR2 SVGEGT. The CDR3 spells CASSYRGQGWHNEQFF. The CDR3 coding sequence is TGTGCCAGCAGTTACCGCGGACAGGGGTGGCACAATGAGCAGTTCTTC.

V usage is TRBV19 and J usage is TRBJ2-3, with D perhaps TRBD2 (7 bases). Per the germline V gene, CDR1 is LNHDA and CDR2 is SQIVND (reference sequence). V lost 5 bases to trimming and J lost 6 bases, with 24 bases between them. The CDR3 totals 17 residues. CDR3 in DNA: TGTGCCAGTAGTCCCCCCCTAGGGGGAGGGCAGTGGGATACGCAGTATTTT. Its translation: CASSPPLGGGQWDTQYF.

The J gene is TRBJ1-2, the V gene TRBV15; D might be TRBD1 (6 bases). Deletions cut 1 base from V and 0 bases from J, with 18 bases between. Germline values: CDR1 LNHNV, CDR2 YYDKDF (reference sequence). This CDR3 is 18 amino acids long. CDR3 sequence: CATSRASPRGPPNYGYTF. DNA for the CDR3: TGTGCCACCAGCAGAGCGTCACCCAGGGGCCCACCTAACTATGGCTACACCTTC.

This clone was counted a few times. The chain combines TRBV10-1 with TRBJ1-6; possibly TRBD1 for D (6 bases). Germline CDR1 WNHNN, CDR2 SYGVQD (reference sequence). Trimming took off 6 bases at V and 5 bases at J, with 11 bases between the two ends. The CDR3 is made up of 14 amino acids. The CDR3 sequence: CASSRTDNNSPLHF. For the CDR3, the DNA is TGCGCCAGCAGCCGGACAGATAATAATTCACCCCTCCACTTT.